Below are 17 T cell receptor beta chains sequenced from a single sample in a study of blood T cell repertoires in COVID-19. Only in-frame clones appear in the TCRdb table, and some are missing; sequencing was by immunoSEQ multiplex PCR. Altogether hundreds of thousands of clones are present, roughly 88% being singletons, with the ten largest covering approximately 1.2%. The sample comprised PBMCs or T cells enriched from blood (not recorded which). The receptors were gathered from a woman aged 40 to 50 with acute COVID-19.

The chain carries TRBV2 and TRBJ1-1, with no clear D. The CDR3 runs to 15 residues. V lost 1 base and J lost 0, with 9 bases in between. Germline V lookup: CDR1 SNHLY, CDR2 FYNNEI. The CDR3 here is CASSEGASMNTEAFF. The CDR3 DNA is TGTGCCAGCAGTGAAGGGGCTAGCATGAACACTGAAGCTTTCTTT.

This clone was counted once. CDR3 sequence (DNA): TGCGCCAGCAGCACACAGGGGGGGTCCCAAGAGACCCAGTACTTC. It specifies CASSTQGGSQETQYF. The J gene is TRBJ2-5, the V gene TRBV5-1; D perhaps matches TRBD1 (8 bases). CDR3 length: 15 residues. Germline CDR1 is SGHRS and CDR2 is YFSETQ. The V end was cut by 4 bases, the J end by 1 base, with 14 bases between.

This chain links TRBV5-4 with TRBJ1-3; D is possibly TRBD1 (5 bases). The CDR3 is made up of 15 amino acids. In germline, CDR1 is SGHNT, CDR2 YYREEE (reference sequence). V gave up 0 bases and J gave up 2 bases, with 9 bases separating them. The CDR3 nucleotides are TGTGCCAGCAGCTTGGGTGGGGCGGCTGGAAACACCATATATTTT. Encoded protein: CASSLGGAAGNTIYF.

The chain is built from TRBV28 and TRBJ1-2; possibly TRBD1 for D (5 bases). Germline CDR1 reads MDHEN; CDR2 reads SYDVKM. CDR3 length equals 13 residues. Trimming shortened V by 4 bases and J by 0 bases, and 6 bases separated the two germline ends. CDR3 region: CASSWGANYGYTF. CDR3 nucleotides: TGTGCCAGCAGTTGGGGCGCTAACTATGGCTACACCTTC.

The V call is TRBV9, the J call TRBJ2-5; D unclear. Between the trimmed V and J ends, which lost 2 bases and 5 bases, there was a span of 13 bases. This CDR3 contains 14 residues. Germline V gene data show CDR1 as SGDLS and CDR2 as YYNGEE. CDR3 in amino acids: CASSVANAGETQYF. For the CDR3, the DNA is TGTGCCAGCAGCGTGGCAAATGCCGGGGAGACCCAGTACTTC.

V usage is TRBV5-1 and J usage is TRBJ2-5; TRBD2 matches at 12 bases. The CDR3 totals 15 residues. V shed 4 bases, J shed 5 bases, and the junction held 6 bases outside the gene matches. CDR1 SGHRS and CDR2 YFSETQ come from the germline V gene. The CDR3 loop is CASSPGLAGRETQYF. The CDR3, as DNA: TGCGCCAGCAGCCCCGGACTAGCGGGAAGGGAGACCCAGTACTTC.

The chain couples TRBV11-2 to TRBJ2-2; D gene unclear. Germline V lookup: CDR1 SGHAT, CDR2 FQNNGV. The CDR3 has 14 amino acids. V was shortened by 5 bases and J by 6 bases, with 13 bases between the two germline ends. The CDR3 DNA reads as TGTGCCAGCAGCCACTCACCGCGTGCCGGGGAGCTGTTTTTT. The encoded protein is CASSHSPRAGELFF.

This chain joins TRBV7-2 and TRBJ2-7; D is possibly TRBD2 (6 bases). From germline, CDR1 is SGHTA and CDR2 FQGNSA. Between the trimmed V and J ends, which lost 4 bases and 3 bases, there was a span of 13 bases. The CDR3 covers 14 residues. The CDR3 sequence: CASSSHRLDYEQYV. As DNA, the CDR3 is TGTGCCAGCAGCTCCCACCGACTAGACTACGAGCAGTACGTC.

This clone was counted at least ten times. CDR3 nucleotides: TGTGCCACCAGTGACTCCTTCGCGGCGGGAGGGCCCCTGGATGAGCAGTTCTTC. Its protein product is CATSDSFAAGGPLDEQFF. This rearrangement joins TRBV24-1 to TRBJ2-1; TRBD2 aligns across 9 bases. With 4 bases clipped from V and 8 bases from J, the junction kept 17 bases outside the gene matches. Germline V CDR1 and CDR2: KGHDR, SFDVKD. This CDR3 has 18 amino acids.

V is TRBV5-6 and J is TRBJ1-5, with D unresolved. V lost 0 bases to trimming and J lost 0 bases, with 4 bases between them. The CDR3 consists of 14 residues. CDR1 SGHDT and CDR2 YYEEEE come from the germline V gene. CDR3 bases: TGTGCCAGCAGCTTGGGAGCTAGCAATCAGCCCCAGCATTTT. Translating gives CASSLGASNQPQHF. Combining the CDR3 with reference TRBV5-6 and TRBJ1-5 gives the whole variable domain DAGVTQSPTHLIKTRGQQVTLRCSPKSGHDTVSWYQQALGQGPQFIFQYYEEEERQRGNFPDRFSGHQFPNYSSELNVNALLLGDSALYLCASSLGASNQPQHFGDGTRLSIL.

The rearrangement joins TRBV27 to TRBJ2-2; TRBD1 matches 9 bases. This CDR3 region has 15 residues. V was clipped by 7 bases and J by 6 bases; unmatched bases: 9. Germline V gene lookup returns CDR1 MNHEY and CDR2 SMNVEV (reference sequence). The CDR3 nucleotides read TGTGCCAGCACCTCCGGACAGGGGTTTCCCGGGGAGCTGTTTTTT. It encodes CASTSGQGFPGELFF.

The chain employs TRBV11-2 and TRBJ2-5, with 7 nucleotides matching TRBD2. V was pared by 0 bases and J by 5 bases, with 6 bases of the junction left unmatched. This CDR3 spans 15 amino acids. The germline CDR1 and CDR2 sequences are SGHAT and FQNNGV. As DNA, the CDR3 is TGTGCCAGCAGCTTAGATTACGGGGGGTGGGAGACCCAGTACTTC. This codes for CASSLDYGGWETQYF.

The chain links TRBV19 to TRBJ1-2; 7 bases are a match to TRBD1. Germline V gene sequence: CDR1 LNHDA, CDR2 SQIVND (reference sequence). The CDR3 runs to 15 residues. V lost 5 bases to trimming and J lost 3 bases; unmatched junction nucleotides: 9. The CDR3 reads CASSPRDSEYYGYTF. In nucleotides, the CDR3 is TGTGCCAGTAGTCCACGGGACAGCGAATACTATGGCTACACCTTC.

This clone was seen just once. The rearrangement links TRBV24-1 to TRBJ1-2; TRBD1 might be the D (5 bases). There are 13 residues in the CDR3. Trimming stripped 5 bases from V and 8 bases from J, with 14 bases between. CDR1 is KGHDR, CDR2 SFDVKD, per germline. DNA of the CDR3: TGTGCCACCAGTGCGGGGGGGAAGAAAGGCTACACCTTC. This gives the protein CATSAGGKKGYTF.

V and J are TRBV9 and TRBJ2-3; D is unresolved. Germline V gives CDR1 SGDLS, CDR2 YYNGEE. CDR3 size: 14 residues. The V end was cut by 0 bases, the J end by 4 bases, with 9 bases between. Written as DNA, the CDR3 is TGTGCCAGCAGCGTAGACAGCCTCTCAGATACGCAGTATTTT. Its protein is CASSVDSLSDTQYF. The complete variable domain, with remaining parts taken from reference TRBV9 and TRBJ2-3, reads DSGVTQTPKHLITATGQRVTLRCSPRSGDLSVYWYQQSLDQGLQFLIQYYNGEERAKGNILERFSAQQFPDLHSELNLSSLELGDSALYFCASSVDSLSDTQYFGPGTRLTVL.

The chain carries TRBV24-1 and TRBJ2-1; the D is unclear. The CDR3 covers 14 residues. Per the germline V gene, CDR1 is KGHDR and CDR2 is SFDVKD. The V end was cut by 1 base, the J end by 1 base, with 4 bases between. The CDR3 loop is CATSDFESYNEQFF. CDR3 nucleotides: TGTGCCACCAGTGATTTTGAGTCCTACAATGAGCAGTTCTTC.

This clone was counted a few times. This chain links TRBV2 with TRBJ2-3; perhaps TRBD1 as D (6 bases). Germline values: CDR1 SNHLY, CDR2 FYNNEI. There are 13 residues in the CDR3. V shed 4 bases and J shed 4 bases, with 9 bases lying between them. In nucleotides, the CDR3 is TGTGCCAGCAGTGTACAGGGCTCAGATACGCAGTATTTT. It translates to CASSVQGSDTQYF.